This T cell receptor beta chain was identified in a study of blood T cells in healthy people across ages. Whole-study findings and limits: A strong correlation was seen between TCR beta diversity and naive T cell percentage. Unknown CMV status may confound age-related changes in expanded clones. There were more naive CD4+ cells and higher diversity in long-lived donors than in aged donors.

A J-beta primer mix and a sample-barcoded 5' primer were used in a second PCR of about 7 to 11 cycles. A template-switch adaptor with 12 random nucleotides tagged each cDNA molecule. MiXCR was run by TCRdb on the 5' RACE reads, yielding one entry per CDR3 protein. The profile shows roughly 650,000 distinct CDR3 sequences, roughly 32% of them singletons. CDR1 is LGHDT, CDR2 YNNKEL, per germline (reference sequence). Trimming cost V 1 base and J 2 bases; bases outside gene matches: 13. The CDR3 contains 18 residues. About this clonotype: Its target is not known. A much bigger clone sits one base away, suggesting this may be a read error.

This TCR was recovered from a woman aged 80 or over in good health. Sequencing used blood. The chain links TRBV3-1 to TRBJ2-5, with 7 positions matching TRBD2. CDR3 region: CASSQASLVGGSQETQYF. CDR3 in DNA: TGTGCCAGCAGCCAAGCAAGTCTAGTGGGGGGGTCACAAGAGACCCAGTACTTC.